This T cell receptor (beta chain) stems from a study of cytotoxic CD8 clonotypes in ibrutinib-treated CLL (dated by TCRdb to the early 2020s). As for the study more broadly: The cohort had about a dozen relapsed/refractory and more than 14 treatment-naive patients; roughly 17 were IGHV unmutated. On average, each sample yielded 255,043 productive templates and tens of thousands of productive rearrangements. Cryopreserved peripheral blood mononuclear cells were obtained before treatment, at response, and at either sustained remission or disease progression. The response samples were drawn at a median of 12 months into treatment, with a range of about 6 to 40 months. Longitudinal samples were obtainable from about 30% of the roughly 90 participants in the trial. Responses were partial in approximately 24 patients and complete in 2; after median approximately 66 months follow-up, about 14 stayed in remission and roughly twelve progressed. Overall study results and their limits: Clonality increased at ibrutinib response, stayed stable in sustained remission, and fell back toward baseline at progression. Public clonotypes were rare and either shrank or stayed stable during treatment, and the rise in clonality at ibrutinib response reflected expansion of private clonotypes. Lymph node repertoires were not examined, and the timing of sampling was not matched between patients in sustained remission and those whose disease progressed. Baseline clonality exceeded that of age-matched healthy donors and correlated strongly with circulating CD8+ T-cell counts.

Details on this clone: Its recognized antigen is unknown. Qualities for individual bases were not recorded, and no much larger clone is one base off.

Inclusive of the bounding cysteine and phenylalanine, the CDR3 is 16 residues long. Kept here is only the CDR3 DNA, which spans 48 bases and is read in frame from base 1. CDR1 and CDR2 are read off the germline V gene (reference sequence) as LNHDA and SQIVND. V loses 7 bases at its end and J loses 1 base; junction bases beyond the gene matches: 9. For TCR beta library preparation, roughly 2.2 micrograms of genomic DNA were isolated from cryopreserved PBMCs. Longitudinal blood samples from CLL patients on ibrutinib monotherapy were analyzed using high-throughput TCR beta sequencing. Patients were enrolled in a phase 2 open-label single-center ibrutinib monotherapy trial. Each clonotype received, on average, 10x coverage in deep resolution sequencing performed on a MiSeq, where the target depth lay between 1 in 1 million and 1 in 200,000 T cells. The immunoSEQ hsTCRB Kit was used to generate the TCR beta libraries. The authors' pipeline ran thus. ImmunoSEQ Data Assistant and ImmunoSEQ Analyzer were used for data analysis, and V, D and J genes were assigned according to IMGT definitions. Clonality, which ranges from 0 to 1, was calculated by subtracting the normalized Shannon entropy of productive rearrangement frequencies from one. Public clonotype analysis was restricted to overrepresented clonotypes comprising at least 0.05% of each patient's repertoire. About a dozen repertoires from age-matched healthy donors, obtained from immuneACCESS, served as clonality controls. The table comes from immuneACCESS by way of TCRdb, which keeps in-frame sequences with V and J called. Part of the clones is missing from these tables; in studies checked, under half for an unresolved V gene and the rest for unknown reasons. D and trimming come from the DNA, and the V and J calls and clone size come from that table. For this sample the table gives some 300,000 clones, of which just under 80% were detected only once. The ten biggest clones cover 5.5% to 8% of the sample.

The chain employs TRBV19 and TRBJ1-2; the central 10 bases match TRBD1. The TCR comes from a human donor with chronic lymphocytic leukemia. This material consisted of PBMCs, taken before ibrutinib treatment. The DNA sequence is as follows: TGTGCCAGTAAGGGACAGGGGACTACGTATAACTATGGCTACACCTTC. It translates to CASKGQGTTYNYGYTF.